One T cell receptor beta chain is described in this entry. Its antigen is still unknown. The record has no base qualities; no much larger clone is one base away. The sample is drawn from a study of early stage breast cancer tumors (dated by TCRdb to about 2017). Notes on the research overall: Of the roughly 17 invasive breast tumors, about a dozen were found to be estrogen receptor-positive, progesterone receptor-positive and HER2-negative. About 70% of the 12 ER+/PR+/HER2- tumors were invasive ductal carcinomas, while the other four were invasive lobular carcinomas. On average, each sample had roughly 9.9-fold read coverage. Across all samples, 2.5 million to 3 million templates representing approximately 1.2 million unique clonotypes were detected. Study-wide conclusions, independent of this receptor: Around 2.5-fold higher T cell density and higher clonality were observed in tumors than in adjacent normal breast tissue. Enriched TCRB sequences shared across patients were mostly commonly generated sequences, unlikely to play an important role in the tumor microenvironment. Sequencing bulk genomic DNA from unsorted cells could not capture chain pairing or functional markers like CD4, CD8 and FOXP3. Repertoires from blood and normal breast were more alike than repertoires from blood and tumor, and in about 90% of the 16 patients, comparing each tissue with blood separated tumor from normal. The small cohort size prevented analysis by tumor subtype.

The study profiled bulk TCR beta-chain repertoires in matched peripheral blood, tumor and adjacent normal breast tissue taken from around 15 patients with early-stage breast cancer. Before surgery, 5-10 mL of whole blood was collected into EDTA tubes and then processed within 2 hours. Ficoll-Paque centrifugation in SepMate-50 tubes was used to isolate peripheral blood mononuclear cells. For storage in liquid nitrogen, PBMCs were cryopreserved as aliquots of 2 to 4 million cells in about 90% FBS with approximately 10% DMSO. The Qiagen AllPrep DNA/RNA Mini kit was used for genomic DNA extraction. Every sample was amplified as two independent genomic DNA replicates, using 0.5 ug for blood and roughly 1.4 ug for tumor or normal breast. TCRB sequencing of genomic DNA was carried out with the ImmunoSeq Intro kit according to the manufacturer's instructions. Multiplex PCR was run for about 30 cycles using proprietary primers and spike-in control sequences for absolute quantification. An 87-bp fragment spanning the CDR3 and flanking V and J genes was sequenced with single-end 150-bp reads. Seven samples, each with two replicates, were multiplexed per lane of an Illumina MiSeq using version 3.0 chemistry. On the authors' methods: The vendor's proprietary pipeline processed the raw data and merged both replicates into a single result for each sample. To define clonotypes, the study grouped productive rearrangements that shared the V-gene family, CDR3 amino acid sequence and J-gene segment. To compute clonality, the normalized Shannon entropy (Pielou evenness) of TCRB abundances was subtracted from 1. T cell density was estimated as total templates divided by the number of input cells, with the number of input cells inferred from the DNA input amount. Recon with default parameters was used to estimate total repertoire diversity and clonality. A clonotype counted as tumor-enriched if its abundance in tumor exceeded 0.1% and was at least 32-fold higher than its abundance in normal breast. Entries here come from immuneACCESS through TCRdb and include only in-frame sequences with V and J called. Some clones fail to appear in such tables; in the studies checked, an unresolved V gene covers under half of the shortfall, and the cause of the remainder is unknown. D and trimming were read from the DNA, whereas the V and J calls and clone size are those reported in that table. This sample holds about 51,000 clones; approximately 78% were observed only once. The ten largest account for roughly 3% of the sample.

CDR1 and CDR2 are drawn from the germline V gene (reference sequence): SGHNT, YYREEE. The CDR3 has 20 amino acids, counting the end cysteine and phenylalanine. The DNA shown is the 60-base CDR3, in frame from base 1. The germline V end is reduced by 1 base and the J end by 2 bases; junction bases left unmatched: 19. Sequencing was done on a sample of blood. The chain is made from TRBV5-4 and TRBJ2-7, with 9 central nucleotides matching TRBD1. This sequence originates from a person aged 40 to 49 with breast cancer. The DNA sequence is TGTGCCAGCAGCTTGAGCTGGGGGCGGGAAACCGGGACAGGGACCTACGAGCAGTACTTC. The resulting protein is CASSLSWGRETGTGTYEQYF. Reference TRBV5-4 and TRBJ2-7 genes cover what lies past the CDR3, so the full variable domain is ETGVTQSPTHLIKTRGQQVTLRCSSQSGHNTVSWYQQALGQGPQFIFQYYREEENGRGNFPPRFSGLQFPNYSSELNVNALELDDSALYLCASSLSWGRETGTGTYEQYFGPGTRLTVT.